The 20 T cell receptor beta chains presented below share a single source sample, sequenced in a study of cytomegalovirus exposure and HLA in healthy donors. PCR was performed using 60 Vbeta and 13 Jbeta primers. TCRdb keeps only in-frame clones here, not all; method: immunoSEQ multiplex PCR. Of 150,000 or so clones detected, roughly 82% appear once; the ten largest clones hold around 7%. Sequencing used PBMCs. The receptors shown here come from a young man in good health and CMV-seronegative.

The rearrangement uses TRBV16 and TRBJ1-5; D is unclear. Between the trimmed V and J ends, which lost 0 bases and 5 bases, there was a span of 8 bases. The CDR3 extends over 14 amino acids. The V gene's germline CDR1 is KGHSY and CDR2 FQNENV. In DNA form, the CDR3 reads TGTGCCAGCAGCCAATCGAACAGCTATCAGCCCCAGCATTTT. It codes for CASSQSNSYQPQHF. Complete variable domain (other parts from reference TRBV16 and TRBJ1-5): GEEVAQTPKHLVRGEGQKAKLYCAPIKGHSYVFWYQQVLKNEFKFLISFQNENVFDETGMPKERFSAKCLPNSPCSLEIQATKLEDSAVYFCASSQSNSYQPQHFGDGTRLSIL.

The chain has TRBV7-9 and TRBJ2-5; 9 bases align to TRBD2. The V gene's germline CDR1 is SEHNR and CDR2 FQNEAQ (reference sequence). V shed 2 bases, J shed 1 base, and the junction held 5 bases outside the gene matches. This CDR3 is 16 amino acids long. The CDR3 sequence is CASSLPSGGFQETQYF. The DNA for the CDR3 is TGTGCCAGCAGCTTACCGAGCGGGGGGTTCCAAGAGACCCAGTACTTC.

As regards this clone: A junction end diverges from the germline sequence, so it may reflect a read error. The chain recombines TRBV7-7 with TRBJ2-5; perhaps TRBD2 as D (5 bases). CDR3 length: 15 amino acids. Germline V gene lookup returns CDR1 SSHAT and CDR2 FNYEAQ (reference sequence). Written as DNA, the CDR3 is TGTGCTAGCAGCTCTGGAGGAGCGTCCCAAGAGACCCAGTACTTC. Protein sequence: CASSSGGASQETQYF.

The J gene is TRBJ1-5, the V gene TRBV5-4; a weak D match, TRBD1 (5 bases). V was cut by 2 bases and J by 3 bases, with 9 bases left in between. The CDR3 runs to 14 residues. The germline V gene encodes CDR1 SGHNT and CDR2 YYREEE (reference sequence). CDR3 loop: CASSFQGDNQPQHF. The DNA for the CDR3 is TGTGCCAGCAGCTTCCAGGGCGACAATCAGCCCCAGCATTTT.

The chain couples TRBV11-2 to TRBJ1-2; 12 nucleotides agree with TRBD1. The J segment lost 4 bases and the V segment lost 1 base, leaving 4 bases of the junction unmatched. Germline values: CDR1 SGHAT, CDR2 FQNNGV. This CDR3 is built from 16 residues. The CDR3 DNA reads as TGTGCCAGCAGCTTAGCCGGGACAGGGGGCCTCTATGGCTACACCTTC. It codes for CASSLAGTGGLYGYTF.

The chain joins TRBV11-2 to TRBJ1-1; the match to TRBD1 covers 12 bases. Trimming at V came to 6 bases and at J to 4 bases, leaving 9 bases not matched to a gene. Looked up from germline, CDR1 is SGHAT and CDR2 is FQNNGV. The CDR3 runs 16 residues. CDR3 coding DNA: TGTGCCAGCAGTGCCGGGACAGGGGGCGCGGGCACTGAAGCTTTCTTT. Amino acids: CASSAGTGGAGTEAFF. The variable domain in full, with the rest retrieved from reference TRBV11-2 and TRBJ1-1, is EAGVAQSPRYKIIEKRQSVAFWCNPISGHATLYWYQQILGQGPKLLIQFQNNGVVDDSQLPKDRFSAERLKGVDSTLKIQPAKLEDSAVYLCASSAGTGGAGTEAFFGQGTRLTVV.

The DNA for the CDR3 is TGTGCCAGCAGCTTAGACTCCTGGGCCCAGCAGTTCTTC. It encodes CASSLDSWAQQFF. V is TRBV7-2 and J is TRBJ2-1; no definite D call. V gave up 1 base and J gave up 11 bases, with 12 bases separating them. The CDR3 spans 13 residues. The V gene's germline CDR1 is SGHTA and CDR2 FQGNSA. Filled out from reference TRBV7-2 and TRBJ2-1, the complete variable domain reads GAGVSQSPSNKVTEKGKDVELRCDPISGHTALYWYRQSLGQGLEFLIYFQGNSAPDKSGLPSDRFSAERTGGSVSTLTIQRTQQEDSAVYLCASSLDSWAQQFFGPGTRLTVL.

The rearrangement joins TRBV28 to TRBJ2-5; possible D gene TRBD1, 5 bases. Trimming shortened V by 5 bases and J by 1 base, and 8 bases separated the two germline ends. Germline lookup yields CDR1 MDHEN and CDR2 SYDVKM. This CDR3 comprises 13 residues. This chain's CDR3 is CASSIRAQETQYF. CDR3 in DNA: TGTGCCAGCAGTATCAGGGCCCAAGAGACCCAGTACTTC.

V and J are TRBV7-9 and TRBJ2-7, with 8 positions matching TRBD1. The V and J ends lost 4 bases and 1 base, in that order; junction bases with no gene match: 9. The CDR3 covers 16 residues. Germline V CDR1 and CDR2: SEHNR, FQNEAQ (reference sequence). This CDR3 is CASSSGGGPTSYEQYF. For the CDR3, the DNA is TGTGCCAGCAGCTCAGGGGGCGGACCGACTTCCTACGAGCAGTACTTC.

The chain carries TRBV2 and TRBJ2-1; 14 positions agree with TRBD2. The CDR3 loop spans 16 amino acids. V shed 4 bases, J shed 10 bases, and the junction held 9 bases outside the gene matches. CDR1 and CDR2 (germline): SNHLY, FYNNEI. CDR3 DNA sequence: TGTGCCAGCAGTGGTACAGGACTAGCGGGAGGAGGAGAGCAGTTCTTC. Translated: CASSGTGLAGGGEQFF.

The CDR3 DNA sequence: TGTGCCAGCAGTTTATATGCCTCAGTGAACACTGAAGCTTTCTTT. It specifies CASSLYASVNTEAFF. V usage is TRBV28 and J usage is TRBJ1-1; D not resolved. This CDR3 comprises 15 residues. Per germline, CDR1 MDHEN and CDR2 SYDVKM. V lost 1 base and J 0 bases, leaving 9 bases between the germline ends.

The CDR3 nucleotides are TGTGCCAGCAGTTTGGCGGGAGGGCCGAGGGAGCAGTTCTTC. This translates into CASSLAGGPREQFF. The chain has TRBV6-6 and TRBJ2-1, with TRBD2 identical over 9 bases. V lost 4 bases and J lost 10; bases outside the gene matches: 8. Germline lookup yields CDR1 MNHNY and CDR2 SVGAGI (reference sequence). The CDR3 spans 14 residues.

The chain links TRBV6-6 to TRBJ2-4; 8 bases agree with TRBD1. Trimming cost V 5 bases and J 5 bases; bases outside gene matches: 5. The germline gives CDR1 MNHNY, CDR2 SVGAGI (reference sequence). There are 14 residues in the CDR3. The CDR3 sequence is CASSKTGAENIQYF. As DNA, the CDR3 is TGTGCCAGCAGTAAGACAGGGGCGGAAAACATTCAGTACTTC.

CDR3 DNA sequence: TGTGCCAGCAGCTTATGGGGGCCAGATCAGGCTGAAGCTTTCTTT. It codes for CASSLWGPDQAEAFF. The J gene is TRBJ1-1, the V gene TRBV5-5, with D tentatively TRBD1 (6 bases). This CDR3 contains 15 residues. Germline V gives CDR1 SGHKS, CDR2 YYEKEE (reference sequence). V was clipped by 2 bases and J by 6 bases, with 17 bases between them.

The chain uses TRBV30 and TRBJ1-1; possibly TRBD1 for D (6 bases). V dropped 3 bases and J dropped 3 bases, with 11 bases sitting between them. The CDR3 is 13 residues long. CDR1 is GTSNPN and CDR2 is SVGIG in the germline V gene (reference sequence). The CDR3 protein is CAWSVDRDTEAFF. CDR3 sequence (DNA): TGTGCCTGGAGCGTGGACAGAGACACTGAAGCTTTCTTT.

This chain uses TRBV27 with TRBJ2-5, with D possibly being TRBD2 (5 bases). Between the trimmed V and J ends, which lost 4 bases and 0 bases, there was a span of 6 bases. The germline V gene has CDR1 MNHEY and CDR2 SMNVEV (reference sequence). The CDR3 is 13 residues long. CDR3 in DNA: TGTGCCAGCAGTTCCGGGAACCAAGAGACCCAGTACTTC. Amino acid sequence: CASSSGNQETQYF.

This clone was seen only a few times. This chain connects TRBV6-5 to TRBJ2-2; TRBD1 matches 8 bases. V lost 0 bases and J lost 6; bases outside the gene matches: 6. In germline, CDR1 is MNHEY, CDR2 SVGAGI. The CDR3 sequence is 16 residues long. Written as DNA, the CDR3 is TGTGCCAGCAGTTACTCCCCTAACAGGGGGGCCGGGGAGCTGTTTTTT. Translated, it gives CASSYSPNRGAGELFF.

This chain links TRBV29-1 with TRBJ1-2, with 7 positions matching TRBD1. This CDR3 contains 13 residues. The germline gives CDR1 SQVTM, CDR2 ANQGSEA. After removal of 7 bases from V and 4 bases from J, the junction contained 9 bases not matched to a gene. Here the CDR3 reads CSAKGTAGYGYTF. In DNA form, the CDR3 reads TGCAGCGCTAAAGGGACAGCGGGCTATGGCTACACCTTC.

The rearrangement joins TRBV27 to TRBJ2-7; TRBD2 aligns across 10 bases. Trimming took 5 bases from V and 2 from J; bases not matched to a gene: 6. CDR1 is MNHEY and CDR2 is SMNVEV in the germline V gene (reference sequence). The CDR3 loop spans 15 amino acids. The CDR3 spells CASSHLAGETYEQYF. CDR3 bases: TGTGCCAGCAGTCACCTAGCGGGGGAAACCTACGAGCAGTACTTC.

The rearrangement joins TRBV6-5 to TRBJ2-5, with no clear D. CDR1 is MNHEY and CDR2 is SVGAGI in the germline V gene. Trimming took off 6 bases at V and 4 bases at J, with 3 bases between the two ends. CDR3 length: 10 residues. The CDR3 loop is CASRAETQYF. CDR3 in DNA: TGTGCCAGCAGAGCAGAGACCCAGTACTTC.